Below, 18 T cell receptor beta chains from the same sample are listed, as sequenced in a study of beta chain features in type 1 diabetes (dated 2018 in TCRdb). These receptors have no known antigen. The library was made by the immunoSEQ multiplex PCR assay. The entire isolated RNA was reverse transcribed using the High Capacity cDNA Reverse Transcription Kit, and thus expressed TCRB transcripts were sequenced. TCRdb stores this immuneACCESS table with in-frame sequences only. Part of the clones is absent; in the studies checked, under half of the shortfall reflects unresolved V genes, and no reason is known for the rest. The sample table lists about 270,000 clones, more than 13% of them with a count of one. The ten largest clones take up 0.017% of the sample. What the work shows at the level of the full study, not this receptor alone: In all four CD4+ subsets, TCRB CDR3 length was moderately but significantly shorter in type 1 diabetes patients.

Sequenced input: naive CD4+ T cells from blood. The cell subset or site label, read with the paper, signifies: true naive CD4+ T cells. These TCRs come from a man aged 30-40 years with type 1 diabetes.

This clone was seen only a few times. This sequence joins TRBV6-1 and TRBJ1-5, with 8 bases lining up with TRBD1. Unmatched junction bases numbered 12, after V lost 4 bases and J lost 7 bases. The CDR3 totals 16 residues. Germline CDR1 MNHNS, CDR2 SASEGT. CDR3 loop: CASSAPSGGKRQPQHF. The CDR3 DNA follows: TGTGCCAGCAGTGCCCCCTCAGGGGGCAAGCGACAGCCCCAGCATTTT.

This clone was counted between two and nine times. The rearrangement joins TRBV6-6 to TRBJ1-5, with D perhaps TRBD1 (5 bases). Between the trimmed V and J ends, which lost 11 bases and 0 bases, there was a span of 8 bases. There are 12 residues in the CDR3. Germline loops: CDR1 MNHNY, CDR2 SVGAGI (reference sequence). CDR3 in amino acids: CALGGSNQPQHF. In DNA form, the CDR3 reads TGTGCCCTGGGGGGTAGCAATCAGCCCCAGCATTTT.

This sequence joins TRBV6-5 and TRBJ1-1; maybe TRBD1 (6 bases). Germline lookup yields CDR1 MNHEY and CDR2 SVGAGI. Trimming took 5 bases from V and 0 from J, leaving 13 bases between them. This CDR3 is 15 amino acids long. The CDR3 is CASSGQMMMNTEAFF. DNA of the CDR3: TGTGCCAGCAGTGGACAGATGATGATGAACACTGAAGCTTTCTTT.

This clone has more than one count but fewer than ten. The CDR3 loop is CASRFEGAGELFF. Here the CDR3 DNA reads TGTGCCAGCAGGTTCGAGGGTGCCGGGGAGCTGTTTTTT. The chain couples TRBV9 to TRBJ2-2, with D perhaps TRBD2 (5 bases). Germline V gives CDR1 SGDLS, CDR2 YYNGEE. V dropped 5 bases and J dropped 6 bases, with 11 bases sitting between them. CDR3 length: 13 residues. Full variable domain (missing parts from reference TRBV9 and TRBJ2-2): DSGVTQTPKHLITATGQRVTLRCSPRSGDLSVYWYQQSLDQGLQFLIQYYNGEERAKGNILERFSAQQFPDLHSELNLSSLELGDSALYFCASRFEGAGELFFGEGSRLTVL.

This clone occurred a few times. V usage is TRBV5-1 and J usage is TRBJ2-1, with TRBD2 matching 11 bases. V trimming: 3 bases; J trimming: 6 bases; junction bases outside the gene matches: 5. The germline CDR1 and CDR2 sequences are SGHRS and YFSETQ. CDR3 size: 15 residues. The DNA of the CDR3 is TGCGCCAGCAGCTCCTCCGGACTAGCGGGCAATGAGCAGTTCTTC. Residues: CASSSSGLAGNEQFF.

This clone was counted only a few times. The chain recombines TRBV19 with TRBJ2-2; TRBD2 is a possible D gene (5 bases). This CDR3 comprises 18 residues. Germline V gene lookup returns CDR1 LNHDA and CDR2 SQIVND (reference sequence). The V end lost 7 bases, the J end lost 3 bases, and 24 bases lay between the germline ends. DNA for the CDR3: TGTGCCAGTACCGACCCTAGGGTAAGAGGGCCGGACACCGGGGAGCTGTTTTTT. Translating gives CASTDPRVRGPDTGELFF. The variable domain in full, with the rest retrieved from reference TRBV19 and TRBJ2-2, is DGGITQSPKYLFRKEGQNVTLSCEQNLNHDAMYWYRQDPGQGLRLIYYSQIVNDFQKGDIAEGYSVSREKKESFPLTVTSAQKNPTAFYLCASTDPRVRGPDTGELFFGEGSRLTVL.

The rearrangement joins TRBV30 to TRBJ2-1; 9 bases fit TRBD2. CDR1 is GTSNPN and CDR2 is SVGIG in the germline V gene (reference sequence). With 2 bases clipped from V and 9 bases from J, the junction kept 5 bases outside the gene matches. This CDR3 is 13 amino acids long. The CDR3 loop reads CAWSPGLASEQFF. The DNA for the CDR3 is TGTGCCTGGAGTCCCGGACTAGCGAGTGAGCAGTTCTTC. Full variable domain (outside the CDR3, taken from reference TRBV30 and TRBJ2-1): SQTIHQWPATLVQPVGSPLSLECTVEGTSNPNLYWYRQAAGRGLQLLFYSVGIGQISSEVPQNLSASRPQDRQFILSSKKLLLSDSGFYLCAWSPGLASEQFFGPGTRLTVL.

In this sample, this clone turned up a few times. This chain's CDR3 is CASSPVVGRVVHEQYF. CDR3 nucleotides: TGTGCCAGCTCACCAGTCGTCGGCAGGGTGGTCCACGAGCAGTACTTC. The chain links TRBV18 to TRBJ2-7; weak D call: TRBD1 (5 bases). This CDR3 region has 16 residues. Trimming left V 2 bases short and J 5 bases short, with 19 bases between. From germline, CDR1 is KGHSH and CDR2 LQKENI.

The J gene is TRBJ2-7, the V gene TRBV5-4; the match to TRBD2 covers 10 bases. V gave up 4 bases and J gave up 7 bases; unmatched junction bases: 11. The CDR3 loop spans 15 amino acids. Germline assignment: CDR1 SGHNT and CDR2 YYREEE (reference sequence). The CDR3 nucleotides read TGTGCCAGCAGCCCCCGGACTAGCGGAGCCATTGAGCAGTACTTC. As protein: CASSPRTSGAIEQYF.

Concerning this clone itself: Within the sample, other DNA sequences also encode this same CDR3. The chain carries TRBV5-1 and TRBJ2-5, with D perhaps matching TRBD2 (6 bases). Germline CDR1 is SGHRS and CDR2 is YFSETQ. The V gene lost 2 bases and the J gene lost 4 bases, with 6 bases spanning the gap. The CDR3 consists of 12 residues. Here the CDR3 DNA reads TGCGCCAGCAGCTTCGGGGGAGAGACCCAGTACTTC. Its translation: CASSFGGETQYF.

The V and J genes are TRBV16 and TRBJ2-7; 12 bases are shared with TRBD2. V trimming: 2 bases; J trimming: 7 bases; junction bases outside the gene matches: 3. CDR1 and CDR2 (germline): KGHSY, FQNENV. CDR3 size: 14 residues. The CDR3 DNA is TGTGCCAGCAGCCAAAGCGGACTAGCGGGGGAGCAGTACTTC. Protein sequence: CASSQSGLAGEQYF.

This chain connects TRBV4-2 to TRBJ1-5; D unclear. Trimming cost V 0 bases and J 5 bases, with 5 bases left between them. CDR1 and CDR2 from the germline V gene are LGHNA and YNFKEQ. The CDR3 covers 13 residues. Here the CDR3 DNA reads TGTGCCAGCAGCCAAGATCGGGATCAGCCCCAGCATTTT. Translated, it gives CASSQDRDQPQHF.

For the CDR3, the DNA is TGTGCCAGCTCACCACTTGGGACTAGTTCCCCCGAGCAGTACTTC. Residues: CASSPLGTSSPEQYF. The V and J genes are TRBV18 and TRBJ2-7; 8 bases fit TRBD2. The CDR3 has 15 residues. V shed 1 base and J 6 bases; nucleotides not matched to a gene: 8. Germline lookup yields CDR1 KGHSH and CDR2 LQKENI.

The chain recombines TRBV28 with TRBJ2-7, with 9 nucleotides matching TRBD2. The V and J ends lost 8 bases and 5 bases, in that order; junction bases with no gene match: 7. CDR1 is MDHEN and CDR2 is SYDVKM in the germline V gene. CDR3 length equals 13 residues. The CDR3 nucleotides read TGTGCCAGCTTAGCGGGAGTTGGCGACGAGCAGTACTTC. Protein: CASLAGVGDEQYF.

The chain joins TRBV2 to TRBJ2-2; D call uncertain. V lost 6 bases, J lost 2 bases, and 13 bases lay in between. This CDR3 spans 15 amino acids. Germline V gene data show CDR1 as SNHLY and CDR2 as FYNNEI. The CDR3 coding sequence is TGTGCCAGCAGCCGAGTGATCCTTAACACCGGGGAGCTGTTTTTT. This codes for CASSRVILNTGELFF.

This clone turned up a few times. The chain employs TRBV28 and TRBJ2-3, with 8 bases lining up with TRBD2. The CDR3 has 13 residues. Germline CDR1 MDHEN, CDR2 SYDVKM. The V gene end was trimmed by 7 bases and the J gene end by 1 base; junction bases not matched to a gene: 1. The CDR3 protein is CASTGGGTDTQYF. The CDR3 bases are TGTGCCAGCACGGGGGGGGGCACAGATACGCAGTATTTT.

This chain uses TRBV6-1 with TRBJ2-1; 8 bases map to TRBD2. Germline V gene lookup returns CDR1 MNHNS and CDR2 SASEGT. V lost 8 bases and J lost 5; bases outside the gene matches: 8. This CDR3 comprises 14 residues. The chain's CDR3 is CASGGRLIDNEQFF. CDR3 bases: TGTGCCAGCGGCGGGAGGCTGATCGACAATGAGCAGTTCTTC.

The chain has TRBV10-3 and TRBJ2-2; 7 bases line up with TRBD1. CDR1 ENHRY and CDR2 SYGVKD come from the germline V gene. After removal of 3 bases from V and 4 bases from J, the junction contained 5 bases not matched to a gene. The CDR3 has 15 residues. The CDR3 region has the DNA TGTGCCATCAGTGATCCGACAGGGAGCACCGGGGAGCTGTTTTTT. Protein: CAISDPTGSTGELFF.